This T cell receptor beta chain comes out of a study of blood T cell repertoires in COVID-19. On the study more broadly: Sample material is recorded as cDNA or gDNA derived from T cells, B-cell-depleted T cells, or PBMCs.

In the original analysis: Reference gene primer amplification in the assay estimated nucleated cell counts. Sequencing was performed with immunoSEQ multiplex PCR; in TCRdb, only in-frame clones are kept and a portion is missing. V and J calls and clone size are as listed in that table; D and trimming were resolved from the DNA. The sample includes some 19,000 clones, approximately 83% of them seen just once. The length of the CDR3 is 15 residues. CDR1 and CDR2 (germline): MNHEY, SMNVEV (reference sequence). The V and J ends lost 0 bases and 2 bases respectively, with 11 bases between them. The receptor's source is a human donor in a cohort sampled during active COVID-19. The sample was peripheral blood. This chain uses TRBV27 with TRBJ2-7; D uncertain. The DNA of the CDR3 is TGTGCCAGCAGTTTATCGTATTGGGCCACCTACGAGCAGTACTTC. Translated, it gives CASSLSYWATYEQYF.